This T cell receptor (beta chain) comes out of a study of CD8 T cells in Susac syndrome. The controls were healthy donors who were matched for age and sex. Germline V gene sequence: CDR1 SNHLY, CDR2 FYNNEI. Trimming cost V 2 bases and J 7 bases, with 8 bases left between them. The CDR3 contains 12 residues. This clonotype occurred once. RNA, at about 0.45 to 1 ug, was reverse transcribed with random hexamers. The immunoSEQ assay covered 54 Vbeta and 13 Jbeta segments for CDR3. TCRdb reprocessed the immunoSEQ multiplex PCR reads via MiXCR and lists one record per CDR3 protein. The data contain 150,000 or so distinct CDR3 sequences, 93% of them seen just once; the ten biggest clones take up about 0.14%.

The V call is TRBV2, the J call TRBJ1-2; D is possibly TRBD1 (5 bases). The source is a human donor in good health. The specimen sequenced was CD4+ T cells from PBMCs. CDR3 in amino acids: CASSEYRGGYTF. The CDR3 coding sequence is TGTGCCAGCAGTGAATATAGGGGTGGCTACACCTTC.